Listed below are T cell receptor beta chains from one sample, sequenced in a study of persistence of HIV-infected CD4 T cells. These receptors have no known antigen. Profiled with immunoSEQ multiplex PCR; TCRdb holds only in-frame clones, not every one. The sample has fewer than 40,000 clones, roughly 82% seen once. This sample comprised CD4+ T cells sorted from PBMCs after approximately 19-hour stimulation, obtained from a patient who received antiretroviral therapy. These receptor sequences come from an adult woman with HIV who was CMV-seropositive. The CDR3 runs from the conserved cysteine through the conserved F or W. A D gene is named only where the DNA matches it firmly. Size tells how often a clone was seen (once, few, many) or the class of an expanded clone, and some rows leave it out.

j_call | clone_size | v_call | d_call | cdr3_nt | cdr3_aa
TRBJ2-5 | once | TRBV5-5 | TRBD2 | TGTGCCAGCAGCACTCTAGCGGGAGGGGGAAGAGAGACCCAGTACTTC | CASSTLAGGGRETQYF
TRBJ1-6 | NA | TRBV19 | NA | TGTGCCAGTAGTATAGACCAGGATTCACCCCTCCACTTT | CASSIDQDSPLHF
TRBJ1-6 | once | TRBV6-1 | NA | TGTGCCAGCAGTGAATTGCGGGGGGCCCGAAATTCACCCCTCCACTTT | CASSELRGARNSPLHF
TRBJ2-6 | NA | TRBV12-5 | NA | TGTGCTAGTGGCCTTGGATACATGGGCTCTGGGGCCAACGTCCTGACTTTC | CASGLGYMGSGANVLTF
TRBJ2-7 | NA | TRBV3-1/TRBV3-2 | NA | TGTGCCAGCAGCCAATTACAGTTTACCTACGAGCAGTACTTC | CASSQLQFTYEQYF
TRBJ2-7 | NA | TRBV28 | TRBD2 | TGTGCCAGCAGGCCCACTAGCGGGTTTTCCTACGAGCAGTACTTC | CASRPTSGFSYEQYF
TRBJ1-2 | NA | TRBV6-4 | TRBD1 | TGTGCCAGCAGTGACTCTGGGACAGGGGAGAGCGGTGGCTACACCTTC | CASSDSGTGESGGYTF
TRBJ1-6 | NA | TRBV2 | NA | TGTGCCAGCTTATGGGGGGGAGGGTCACCCCTCCACTTT | CASLWGGGSPLHF
TRBJ2-7 | once | TRBV6-6 | TRBD1 | TGTGCCAGCAGCTTCGGACAGGCAATTTCCTACGAGCAGTACTTC | CASSFGQAISYEQYF
TRBJ1-6 | NA | TRBV9 | NA | TGTGCCAGCAGCGCCGAGGTTCGCTCACCCCTCCACTTT | CASSAEVRSPLHF
TRBJ2-2 | NA | TRBV5-1 | NA | TGCGCCAGCAGCCTTGGACACACCGGGGAGCTGTTTTTT | CASSLGHTGELFF
TRBJ2-7 | NA | TRBV19 | NA | TGTGCCAGTACCTCGGCCGGGGTAGGTTACGAGCAGTACTTC | CASTSAGVGYEQYF
TRBJ2-7 | NA | TRBV6-5 | NA | TGTGCCAGCAGGGACCCTCGGGTCGGCGGCTACGAGCAGTACTTC | CASRDPRVGGYEQYF
TRBJ2-3 | NA | TRBV24-1 | NA | TGTGCCACCAGTGATTCAGGGGATCGGACAGATACGCAGTATTTT | CATSDSGDRTDTQYF
TRBJ1-2 | NA | TRBV19 | NA | TGTGCCAGTAGTACCAGCGTCCAAGGCGGCTATGGCTACACCTTC | CASSTSVQGGYGYTF
TRBJ1-3 | NA | TRBV12-3/TRBV12-4 | TRBD1 | TGTGCCAGCGCAGGGGGCTCTGGAAACACCATATATTTT | CASAGGSGNTIYF
TRBJ1-1 | NA | TRBV5-1 | TRBD1 | TGCGCCAGCAAGGAAGGAGCCGGGACAGGTGAAGCTTTCTTT | CASKEGAGTGEAFF
TRBJ2-7 | NA | TRBV27 | NA | TGTGCCAGCAGTTTATCGAGAGGGAGCTCCTACGAGCAGTACTTC | CASSLSRGSSYEQYF
TRBJ1-1 | NA | TRBV7-9 | TRBD1 | TGTGCCAGCAGCTCCCGGACAGGGTATCAAACTGAAGCTTTCTTT | CASSSRTGYQTEAFF
TRBJ2-1 | NA | TRBV10-2 | NA | TGCGCCAGCAGAGGGAGACGGGAAAGCTCCTACAATGAGCAGTTCTTC | CASRGRRESSYNEQFF
TRBJ1-1 | NA | TRBV28 | NA | TGTGCCAGCAGGGTAGGGGTCACTGAAGCTTTCTTT | CASRVGVTEAFF
TRBJ1-6 | NA | TRBV5-4 | NA | TGTGCCAGCAGCTTGACAGCCGAGAATTCACCCCTCCACTTT | CASSLTAENSPLHF
TRBJ2-6 | NA | TRBV29-1 | NA | TGCAGCGCCCTGGGGTCTGGGGCCAACGTCCTGACTTTC | CSALGSGANVLTF
TRBJ2-1 | NA | TRBV15 | TRBD1 | TGTGCCACCAGAGCCGGGACAGGGAATTACAATGAGCAGTTCTTC | CATRAGTGNYNEQFF
TRBJ2-2 | NA | TRBV5-5 | NA | TGTGCCAGCAGCTTGAAGTCCGGCACCGGGGAGCTGTTTTTT | CASSLKSGTGELFF
TRBJ2-2 | NA | TRBV2 | NA | TGTGCCAGCAGTCCGGGCCCGAACACCGGGGAGCTGTTTTTT | CASSPGPNTGELFF
TRBJ1-1 | NA | TRBV18 | NA | TGTGCCAGCTCACCACCGGGAGGGGAGGCCACTGAAGCTTTCTTT | CASSPPGGEATEAFF